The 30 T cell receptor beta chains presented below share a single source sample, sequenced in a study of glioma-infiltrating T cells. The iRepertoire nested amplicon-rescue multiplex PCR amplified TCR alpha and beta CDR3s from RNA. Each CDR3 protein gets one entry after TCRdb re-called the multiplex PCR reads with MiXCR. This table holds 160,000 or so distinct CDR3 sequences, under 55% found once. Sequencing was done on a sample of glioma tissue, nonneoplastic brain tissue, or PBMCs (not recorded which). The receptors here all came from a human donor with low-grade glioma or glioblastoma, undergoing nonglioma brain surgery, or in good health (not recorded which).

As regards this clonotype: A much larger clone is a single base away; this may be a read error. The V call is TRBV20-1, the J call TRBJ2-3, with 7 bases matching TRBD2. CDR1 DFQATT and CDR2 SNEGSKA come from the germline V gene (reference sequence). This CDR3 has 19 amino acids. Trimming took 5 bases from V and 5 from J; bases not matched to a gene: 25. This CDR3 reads CSAPVAAGSGGWFKDTQYF. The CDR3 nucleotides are TGCAGTGCTCCTGTTGCCGCGGGGTCGGGAGGTTGGTTCAAAGATACGCAGTATTTT.

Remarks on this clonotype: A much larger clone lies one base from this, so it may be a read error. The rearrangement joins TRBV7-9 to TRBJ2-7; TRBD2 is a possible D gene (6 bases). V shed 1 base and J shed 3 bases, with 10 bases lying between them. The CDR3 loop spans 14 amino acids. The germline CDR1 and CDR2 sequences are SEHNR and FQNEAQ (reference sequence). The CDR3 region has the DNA TGTGCCAGCAGCTTAGGGGGGACTTACTACGAGCAGTACTTC. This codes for CASSLGGTYYEQYF. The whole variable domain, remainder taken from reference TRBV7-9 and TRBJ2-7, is DTGVSQNPRHKITKRGQNVTFRCDPISEHNRLYWYRQTLGQGPEFLTYFQNEAQLEKSRLLSDRFSAERPKGSFSTLEIQRTEQGDSAMYLCASSLGGTYYEQYFGPGTRLTVT.

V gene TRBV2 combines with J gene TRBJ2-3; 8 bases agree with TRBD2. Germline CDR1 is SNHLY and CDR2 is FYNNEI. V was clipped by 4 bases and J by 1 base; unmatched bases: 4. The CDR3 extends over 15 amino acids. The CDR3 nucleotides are TGTGCCAGCAGTGGTACGGGAGGGGGCACAGATACGCAGTATTTT. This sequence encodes CASSGTGGGTDTQYF.

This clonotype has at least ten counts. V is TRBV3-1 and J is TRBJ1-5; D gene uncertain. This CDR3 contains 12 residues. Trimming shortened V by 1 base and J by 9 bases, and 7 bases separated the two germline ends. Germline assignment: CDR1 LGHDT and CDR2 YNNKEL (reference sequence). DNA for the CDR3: TGTGCCAGCAGCCAAGTTGGGGTGCCCCAGCATTTT. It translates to CASSQVGVPQHF.

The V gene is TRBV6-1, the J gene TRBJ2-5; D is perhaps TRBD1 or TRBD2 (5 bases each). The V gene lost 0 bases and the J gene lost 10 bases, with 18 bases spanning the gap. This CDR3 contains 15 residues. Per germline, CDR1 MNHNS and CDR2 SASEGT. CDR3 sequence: CASSEAGSRGKNQYF. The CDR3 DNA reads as TGTGCCAGCAGTGAAGCGGGCAGCCGGGGCAAAAACCAGTACTTC.

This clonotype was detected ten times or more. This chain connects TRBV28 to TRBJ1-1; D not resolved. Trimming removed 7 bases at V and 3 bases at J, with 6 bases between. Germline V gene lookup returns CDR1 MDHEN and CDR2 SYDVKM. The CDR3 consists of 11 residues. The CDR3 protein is CASMAYTEAFF. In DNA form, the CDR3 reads TGTGCCAGCATGGCGTACACTGAAGCTTTCTTT.

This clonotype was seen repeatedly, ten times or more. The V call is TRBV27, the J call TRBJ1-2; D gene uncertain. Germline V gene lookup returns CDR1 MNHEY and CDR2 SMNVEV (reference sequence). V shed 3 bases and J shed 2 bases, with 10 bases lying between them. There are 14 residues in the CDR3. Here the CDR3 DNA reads TGTGCCAGCAGTTTGAGCGACTCAAACTATGGCTACACCTTC. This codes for CASSLSDSNYGYTF.

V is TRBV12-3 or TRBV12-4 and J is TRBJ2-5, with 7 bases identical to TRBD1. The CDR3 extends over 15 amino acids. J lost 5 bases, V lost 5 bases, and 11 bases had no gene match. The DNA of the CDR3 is TGTGCCAGCAGTCCCTATCACAGGGGTGAGGAGACCCAGTACTTC. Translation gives CASSPYHRGEETQYF.

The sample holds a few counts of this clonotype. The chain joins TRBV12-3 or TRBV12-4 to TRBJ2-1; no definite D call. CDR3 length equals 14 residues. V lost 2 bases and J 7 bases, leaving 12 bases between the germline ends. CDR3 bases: TGTGCCAGCAGTTTATTCCTAGGAATGAATGAGCAGTTCTTC. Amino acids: CASSLFLGMNEQFF.

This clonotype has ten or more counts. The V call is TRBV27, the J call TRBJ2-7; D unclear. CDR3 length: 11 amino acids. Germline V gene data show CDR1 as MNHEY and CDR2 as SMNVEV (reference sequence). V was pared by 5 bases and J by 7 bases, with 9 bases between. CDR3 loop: CASSPTGEQYF. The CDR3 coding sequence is TGTGCCAGCAGTCCCACGGGTGAGCAGTACTTC.

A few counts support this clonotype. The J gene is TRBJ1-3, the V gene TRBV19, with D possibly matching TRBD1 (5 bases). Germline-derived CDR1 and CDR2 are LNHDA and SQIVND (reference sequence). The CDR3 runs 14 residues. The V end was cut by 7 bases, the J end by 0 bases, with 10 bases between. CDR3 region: CASKKQDSGNTIYF. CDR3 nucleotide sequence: TGTGCCAGTAAAAAACAGGACTCTGGAAACACCATATATTTT.

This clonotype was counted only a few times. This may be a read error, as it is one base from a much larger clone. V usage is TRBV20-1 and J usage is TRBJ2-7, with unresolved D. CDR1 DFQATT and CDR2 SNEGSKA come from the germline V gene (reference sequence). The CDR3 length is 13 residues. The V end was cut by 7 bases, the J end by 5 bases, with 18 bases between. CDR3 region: CSDIFTPLHEQYF. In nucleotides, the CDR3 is TGCAGTGATATCTTTACCCCTCTACACGAGCAGTACTTC.

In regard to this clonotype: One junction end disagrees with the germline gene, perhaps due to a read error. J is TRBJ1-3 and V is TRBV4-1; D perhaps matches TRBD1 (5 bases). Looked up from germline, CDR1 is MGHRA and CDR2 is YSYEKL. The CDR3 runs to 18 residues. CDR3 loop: CASSQETSGRFSGNAIYF. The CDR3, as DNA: TGCGCCAGCAGCCAAGAAACGTCGGGACGGTTCTCTGGAAACGCCATATATTTT.

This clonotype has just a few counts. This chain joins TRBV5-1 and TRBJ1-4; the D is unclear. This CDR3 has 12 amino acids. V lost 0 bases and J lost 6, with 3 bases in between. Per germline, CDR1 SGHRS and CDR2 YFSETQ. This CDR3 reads CASSLEDEKLFF. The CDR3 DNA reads TGCGCCAGCAGCTTGGAGGATGAAAAACTGTTTTTT.

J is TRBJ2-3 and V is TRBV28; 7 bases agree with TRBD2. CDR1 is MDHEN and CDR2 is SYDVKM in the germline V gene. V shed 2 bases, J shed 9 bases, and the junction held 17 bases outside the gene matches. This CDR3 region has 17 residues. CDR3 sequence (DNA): TGTGCCAGCAGTTTAGACTGGACTAGAGGGATTGCACGGACGCAGTATTTT. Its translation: CASSLDWTRGIARTQYF.

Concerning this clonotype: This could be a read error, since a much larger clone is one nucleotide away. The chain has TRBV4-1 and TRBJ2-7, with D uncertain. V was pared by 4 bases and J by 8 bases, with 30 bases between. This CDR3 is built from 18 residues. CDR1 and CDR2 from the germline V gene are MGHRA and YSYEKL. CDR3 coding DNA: TGCGCCAGCAGCCTTCGGGTCGCCTCAGAAGCCCTAAATCACAAGCAGTACTTC. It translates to CASSLRVASEALNHKQYF.

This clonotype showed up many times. In nucleotides, the CDR3 is TGTGCCAGCAGTGCCCGGGACAGCTCTTCCAATTCACCCCTCCACTTT. This sequence encodes CASSARDSSSNSPLHF. This chain joins TRBV27 and TRBJ1-6; 7 positions match TRBD1. Looked up from germline, CDR1 is MNHEY and CDR2 is SMNVEV (reference sequence). With V trimmed by 5 bases and J by 7 bases, 11 bases remained unmatched. The CDR3 has 16 residues.

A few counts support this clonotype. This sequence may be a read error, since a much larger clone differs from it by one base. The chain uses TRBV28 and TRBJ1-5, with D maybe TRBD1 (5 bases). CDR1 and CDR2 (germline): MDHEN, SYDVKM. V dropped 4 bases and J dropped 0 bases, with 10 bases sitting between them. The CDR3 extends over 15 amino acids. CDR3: CASSWDAYSNQPQHF. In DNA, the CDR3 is TGTGCCAGCAGTTGGGACGCTTATAGCAATCAGCCCCAGCATTTT.

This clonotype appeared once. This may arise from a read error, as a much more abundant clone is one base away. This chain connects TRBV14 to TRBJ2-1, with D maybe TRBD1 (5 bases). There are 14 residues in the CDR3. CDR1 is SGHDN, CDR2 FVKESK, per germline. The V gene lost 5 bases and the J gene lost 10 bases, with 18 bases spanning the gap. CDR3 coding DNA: TGTGCCAGCAGCAAAAAGAAAGGGGCCAGCGAGCAGTTCTTC. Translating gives CASSKKKGASEQFF.

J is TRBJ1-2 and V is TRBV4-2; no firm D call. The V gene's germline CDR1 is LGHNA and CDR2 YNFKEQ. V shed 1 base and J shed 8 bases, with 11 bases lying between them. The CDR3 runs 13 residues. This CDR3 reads CASSQGLVGGYTF. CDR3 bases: TGTGCCAGCAGCCAAGGTCTGGTCGGGGGCTACACCTTC.

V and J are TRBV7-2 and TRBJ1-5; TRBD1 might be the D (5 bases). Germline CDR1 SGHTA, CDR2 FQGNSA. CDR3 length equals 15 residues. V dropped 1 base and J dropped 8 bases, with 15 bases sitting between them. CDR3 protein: CTSSLGGEISKPQHF. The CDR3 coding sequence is TGTACCAGCAGCTTAGGGGGGGAGATTAGTAAGCCCCAGCATTTT.

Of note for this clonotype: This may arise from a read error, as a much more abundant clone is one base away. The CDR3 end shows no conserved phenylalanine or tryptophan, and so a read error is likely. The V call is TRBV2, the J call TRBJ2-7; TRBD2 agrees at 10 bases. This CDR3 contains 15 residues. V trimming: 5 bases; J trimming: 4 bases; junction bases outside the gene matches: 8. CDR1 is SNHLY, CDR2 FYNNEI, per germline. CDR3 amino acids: CASSSSGRVGYEQYL. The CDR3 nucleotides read TGTGCCAGCAGTAGCAGCGGGAGGGTCGGATACGAGCAGTACTTA.

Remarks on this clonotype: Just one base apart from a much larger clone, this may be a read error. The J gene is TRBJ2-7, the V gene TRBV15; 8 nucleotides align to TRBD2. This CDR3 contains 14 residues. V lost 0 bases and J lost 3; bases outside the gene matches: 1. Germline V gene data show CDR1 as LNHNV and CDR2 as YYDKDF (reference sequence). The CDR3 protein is CATSRDRGGYEQYF. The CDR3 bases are TGTGCCACCAGCAGAGATCGGGGGGGCTACGAGCAGTACTTC.

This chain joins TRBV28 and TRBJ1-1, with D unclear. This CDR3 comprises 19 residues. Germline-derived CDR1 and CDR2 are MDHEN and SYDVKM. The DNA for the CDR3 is TGTGTTAGCAGTGTAGGCCTGAGTCCGGCCTTAACTATGAACACTGAAGCTTTCTTT. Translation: CVSSVGLSPALTMNTEAFF. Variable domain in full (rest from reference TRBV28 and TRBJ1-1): DVKVTQSSRYLVKRTGEKVFLECVQDMDHENMFWYRQDPGLGLRLIYFSYDVKMKEKGDIPEGYSVSREKKERFSLILESASTNQTSMYLCVSSVGLSPALTMNTEAFFGQGTRLTVV.

This chain's CDR3 is CITQLGAFF. DNA for the CDR3: TGCATTACCCAACTCGGGGCCTTCTTT. The chain recombines TRBV20-1 with TRBJ1-1; tentatively, D is TRBD1 (5 bases). Germline V CDR1 and CDR2: DFQATT, SNEGSKA (reference sequence). This CDR3 has 9 amino acids.

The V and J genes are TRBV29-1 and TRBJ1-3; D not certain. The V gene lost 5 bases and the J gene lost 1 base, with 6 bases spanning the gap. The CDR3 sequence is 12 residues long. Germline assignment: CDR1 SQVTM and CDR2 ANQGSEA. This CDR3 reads CSVPGSGNTIYF. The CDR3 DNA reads TGCAGCGTTCCGGGGTCTGGAAACACCATATATTTT.

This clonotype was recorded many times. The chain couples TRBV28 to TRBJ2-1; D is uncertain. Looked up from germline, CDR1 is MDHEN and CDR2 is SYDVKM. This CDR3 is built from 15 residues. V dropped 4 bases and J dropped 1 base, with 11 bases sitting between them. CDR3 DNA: TGTGCCAGCAGTTCTACGACGAATTCCTACAATGAGCAGTTCTTC. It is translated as CASSSTTNSYNEQFF.

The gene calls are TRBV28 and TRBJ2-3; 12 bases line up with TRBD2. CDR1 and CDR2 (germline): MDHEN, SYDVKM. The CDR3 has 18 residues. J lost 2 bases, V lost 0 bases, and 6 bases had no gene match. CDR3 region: CASSLWTSGSGATDTQYF. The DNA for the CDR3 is TGTGCCAGCAGTTTATGGACTAGCGGGAGTGGGGCCACAGATACGCAGTATTTT.

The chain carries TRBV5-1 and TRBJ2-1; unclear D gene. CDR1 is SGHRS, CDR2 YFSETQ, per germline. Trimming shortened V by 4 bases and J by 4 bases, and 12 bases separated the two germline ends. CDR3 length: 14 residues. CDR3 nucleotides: TGCGCCAGCAGCACCGACGTACTTTACAATGAGCAGTTCTTC. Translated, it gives CASSTDVLYNEQFF.

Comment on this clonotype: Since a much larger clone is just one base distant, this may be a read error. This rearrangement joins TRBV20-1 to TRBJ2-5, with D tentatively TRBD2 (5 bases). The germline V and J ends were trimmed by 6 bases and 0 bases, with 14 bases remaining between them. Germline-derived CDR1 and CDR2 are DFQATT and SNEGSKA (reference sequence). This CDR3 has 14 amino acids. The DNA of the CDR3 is TGCAGTGCGATCATACTAGAGGACCAAGAGACCCAGTACTTC. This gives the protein CSAIILEDQETQYF.